The 21 T cell receptor beta chains presented below share a single source sample, sequenced in a study of T cell changes during pregnancy in multiple sclerosis (dated by TCRdb to between 2018 and 2021). Libraries were built with the immunoSEQ multiplex PCR assay. This immuneACCESS table, as held by TCRdb, lists in-frame sequences with V and J called but not all clones. Of the missing ones, under half trace to an unresolved V gene in checked studies; the others have no known cause. The sample includes 55,000 to 85,000 clones, with roughly 89% observed a single time. The ten largest clones take up less than 2% of the sample. The specimen comprised peripheral blood, sampled in the second trimester of pregnancy. Source of these receptors: a female donor with multiple sclerosis, enrolled in a pregnancy study.

This clone showed up just once. The gene calls are TRBV11-2 and TRBJ2-5; D may be TRBD2 (6 bases). CDR3 length: 16 amino acids. Trimming stripped 2 bases from V and 2 bases from J, with 15 bases between. Germline values: CDR1 SGHAT, CDR2 FQNNGV. The CDR3 sequence: CASSLWGGEVQETQYF. The CDR3 bases are TGTGCCAGCAGCTTATGGGGCGGGGAGGTACAAGAGACCCAGTACTTC.

The chain carries TRBV4-1 and TRBJ2-3; D unclear. Trimming shortened V by 0 bases and J by 0 bases, and 7 bases separated the two germline ends. The CDR3 consists of 15 residues. Germline V gene sequence: CDR1 MGHRA, CDR2 YSYEKL. CDR3 coding DNA: TGCGCCAGCAGCCAAGAAACGGTGAGCACAGATACGCAGTATTTT. Translated: CASSQETVSTDTQYF.

The chain is built from TRBV29-1 and TRBJ2-3; 8 nucleotides agree with TRBD1. CDR3 length equals 13 residues. V gave up 8 bases and J gave up 1 base; unmatched junction bases: 5. Germline V gene lookup returns CDR1 SQVTM and CDR2 ANQGSEA. The CDR3, as DNA: TGCAGCTTCTCGACAGGGGGCACAGATACGCAGTATTTT. It translates to CSFSTGGTDTQYF.

This chain connects TRBV10-3 to TRBJ1-5, with D unresolved. The CDR3 extends over 13 amino acids. V was pared by 3 bases and J by 7 bases, with 10 bases between. The germline V gene has CDR1 ENHRY and CDR2 SYGVKD. The DNA for the CDR3 is TGTGCCATCAGTGACTTTGGTAGACAGCCCCAGCATTTT. The encoded protein is CAISDFGRQPQHF.

The chain employs TRBV5-1 and TRBJ1-3, with TRBD1 matching over 8 bases. After removal of 1 base from V and 2 bases from J, the junction contained 5 bases not matched to a gene. Per the germline V gene, CDR1 is SGHRS and CDR2 is YFSETQ. There are 16 residues in the CDR3. The CDR3 reads CASSLPMTGAGNTIYF. DNA for the CDR3: TGCGCCAGCAGCTTGCCCATGACAGGGGCTGGAAACACCATATATTTT.

This chain links TRBV11-2 with TRBJ1-6, with D tentatively TRBD1 (5 bases). V lost 3 bases and J 4 bases, leaving 13 bases between the germline ends. The CDR3 spans 16 residues. CDR1 and CDR2 (germline): SGHAT, FQNNGV. The CDR3 region has the DNA TGTGCCAGCAGCTTCTTTTTAGGGGATTATAATTCACCCCTCCACTTT. This translates into CASSFFLGDYNSPLHF.

The chain joins TRBV11-2 to TRBJ2-5; 12 bases map to TRBD2. V shed 1 base and J 2 bases; nucleotides not matched to a gene: 5. The CDR3 is made up of 17 amino acids. Germline V gene sequence: CDR1 SGHAT, CDR2 FQNNGV. CDR3 loop: CASSLGLAGGRQETQYF. The CDR3 DNA is TGTGCCAGCAGCTTAGGGCTAGCGGGAGGGAGGCAAGAGACCCAGTACTTC.

In this sample, this clone turned up once. The chain is built from TRBV4-3 and TRBJ1-4, with D tentatively TRBD1 (5 bases). The germline CDR1 and CDR2 sequences are LGHNA and YSLEER. This CDR3 is 15 amino acids long. V lost 5 bases, J lost 7 bases, and 17 bases lay in between. CDR3 nucleotide sequence: TGCGCCAGCAGCTCGCAGGGCTGGGTCAGTGAAAAACTGTTTTTT. Protein sequence: CASSSQGWVSEKLFF.

The rearrangement joins TRBV21-1 to TRBJ2-6; the listed D gene, TRBD1, was not tested against the DNA. TRBV21-1 is a documented pseudogene. The CDR3 is 15 residues long. The CDR3 reads CASSRQGGGANVLTF. The CDR3 DNA reads TGTGCCAGCAGCAGACAGGGTGGTGGGGCCAACGTCCTGACTTTC.

The J gene is TRBJ1-6, the V gene TRBV30, with no clear D. The CDR3 runs 18 residues. The V gene lost 2 bases and the J gene lost 0 bases, with 17 bases spanning the gap. Per germline, CDR1 GTSNPN and CDR2 SVGIG (reference sequence). In DNA form, the CDR3 reads TGTGCCTGGAGTCGTCGCCCCGAATTGAGCTCCTATAATTCACCCCTCCACTTT. Translation: CAWSRRPELSSYNSPLHF.

CDR3 DNA: TGTGCCAGCAGTAATCTAGCGGGAGTCAATGAGCAGTTCTTC. As protein: CASSNLAGVNEQFF. This chain links TRBV6-6 with TRBJ2-1, with 10 bases identical to TRBD2. V shed 5 bases, J shed 6 bases, and the junction held 4 bases outside the gene matches. Germline CDR1 is MNHNY and CDR2 is SVGAGI (reference sequence). This CDR3 is built from 14 residues.

V and J are TRBV28 and TRBJ2-1, with D unclear. Germline V lookup: CDR1 MDHEN, CDR2 SYDVKM. V dropped 7 bases and J dropped 7 bases, with 8 bases sitting between them. This CDR3 spans 11 amino acids. CDR3 sequence: CASNTINEQFF. The CDR3 DNA is TGTGCCAGCAATACTATAAATGAGCAGTTCTTC.

The chain employs TRBV15 and TRBJ2-3; the match to TRBD2 covers 7 bases. CDR1 LNHNV and CDR2 YYDKDF come from the germline V gene (reference sequence). This CDR3 spans 16 amino acids. V dropped 3 bases and J dropped 3; count of bases not matched to a gene: 9. The CDR3 DNA reads TGTGCCACCAGCAGTAGTTATGGGGGGGGGACAGATACGCAGTATTTT. This encodes CATSSSYGGGTDTQYF.

This chain joins TRBV19 and TRBJ2-1, with 14 bases lining up with TRBD2. With V trimmed by 6 bases and J by 7 bases, 8 bases remained unmatched. The CDR3 extends over 16 amino acids. CDR1 and CDR2 from the germline V gene are LNHDA and SQIVND (reference sequence). The chain's CDR3 is CASRRLAGGPGNEQFF. CDR3 nucleotides: TGTGCCAGTAGGAGACTAGCGGGAGGGCCGGGTAATGAGCAGTTCTTC.

The genes are TRBV5-8 and TRBJ2-5; TRBD1 matches 7 bases. Trimming cost V 0 bases and J 3 bases; bases outside gene matches: 8. CDR3 length equals 16 residues. CDR1 is SGHTS and CDR2 is YDEGEE in the germline V gene. This CDR3 is CASSLAIGQVEETQYF. The CDR3 DNA is TGTGCCAGCAGCTTGGCTATCGGACAGGTTGAAGAGACCCAGTACTTC. Full variable domain (outside the CDR3, taken from reference TRBV5-8 and TRBJ2-5): EAGVTQSPTHLIKTRGQQATLRCSPISGHTSVYWYQQALGLGLQFLLWYDEGEERNRGNFPPRFSGRQFPNYSSELNVNALELEDSALYLCASSLAIGQVEETQYFGPGTRLLVL.

The chain employs TRBV25-1 and TRBJ1-1; 9 positions agree with TRBD1. V lost 5 bases and J lost 5; bases outside the gene matches: 6. The CDR3 runs 14 residues. CDR1 is MGHDK and CDR2 is SYGVNS in the germline V gene. In DNA, the CDR3 is TGTGCCAGCAGTCCCGGGACAGGGTGGACTGAAGCTTTCTTT. This translates into CASSPGTGWTEAFF.

This clone was seen only once. The gene calls are TRBV6-4 and TRBJ1-5, with 8 bases matching TRBD1. Unmatched junction bases numbered 18, after V lost 6 bases and J lost 5 bases. CDR1 and CDR2 (germline): MRHNA, SNTAGT. The CDR3 loop spans 18 amino acids. The CDR3 reads CASSARTGSVRLDQPQHF. The CDR3 nucleotides read TGTGCCAGCAGCGCCCGGACAGGGAGTGTTCGCCTGGATCAGCCCCAGCATTTT.

The DNA for the CDR3 is TGTGCCAGCAGCAAAGGGGTTCGGGAATCGGATACGCAGTATTTT. Encoded protein: CASSKGVRESDTQYF. The chain links TRBV21-1 to TRBJ2-3; TRBD2 was called by the table and not checked on the DNA. TRBV21-1 is a pseudogene segment. This CDR3 comprises 15 residues.

The CDR3 region has the DNA TGTGCCAGCAGTCGACAGGTTGCAACTAATGAAAAACTGTTTTTT. Encoded protein: CASSRQVATNEKLFF. The chain employs TRBV11-2 and TRBJ1-4; D perhaps matches TRBD1 (6 bases). This CDR3 region has 15 residues. Germline lookup yields CDR1 SGHAT and CDR2 FQNNGV. Trimming removed 6 bases from V and 0 bases from J, with 11 bases in between.

This chain joins TRBV6-1 and TRBJ1-4, with 7 bases identical to TRBD1. Germline lookup yields CDR1 MNHNS and CDR2 SASEGT. The J segment lost 3 bases and the V segment lost 6 bases, leaving 4 bases of the junction unmatched. CDR3 length equals 14 residues. The CDR3 region is CASRWTGPNEKLFF. CDR3 in DNA: TGTGCCAGCAGATGGACAGGCCCTAATGAAAAACTGTTTTTT.

The chain recombines TRBV11-3 with TRBJ2-7; D gene uncertain. Trimming shortened V by 3 bases and J by 7 bases, and 19 bases separated the two germline ends. Germline values: CDR1 SGHNT, CDR2 YENEEA. The CDR3 has 15 amino acids. This chain's CDR3 is CASSFIFGATGEQYF. The CDR3 nucleotides read TGTGCCAGCAGCTTTATTTTCGGAGCTACTGGGGAGCAGTACTTC.